This T cell receptor beta chain was profiled in a study of Graves' ophthalmopathy and Graves' hyperthyroidism. V lost 5 bases and J 4 bases, leaving 12 bases between the germline ends. The CDR3 is made up of 13 amino acids. The germline V gene encodes CDR1 MNHEY and CDR2 SVGAGI. Those donors who had ophthalmopathy presented with moderate-to-severe activity, a CAS of ≥3, a NOSPECS of ≥4 and a duration under 3 months. Diagnosis was based on clinical symptoms, serum thyroxine, TRAb, thyroid ultrasound and orbital computed tomography. This clonotype was found many times. As yet, its antigen is unknown. Study-level findings and limits: The model's ophthalmopathy progression predictions had around 67% sensitivity and about 72% specificity.

Amplification of TCR beta CDR3 regions used RNA transcripts. A first-round RT-PCR used HTBI primers, followed by a second-round multiplex PCR. TCRdb called the multiplex PCR reads again in MiXCR, with one record for every CDR3 protein. The table shows around 600,000 distinct CDR3 sequences, with over 40% occurring only once. The receptor's source is an adult man with Graves' ophthalmopathy. Sequencing was performed on peripheral blood. This chain joins TRBV6-5 and TRBJ2-7; possible D gene TRBD2, 5 bases. In DNA, the CDR3 is TGTGCCAGCAGTCCATCGGACTGGTACGAGCAGTACTTC. This translates into CASSPSDWYEQYF.